The entry that follows covers one T cell receptor (beta chain) sequence. A few counts support this clone. Its antigen target is currently unknown. No base qualities exist here, and no much larger clone lies one base off it. The Qiagen DNeasy kit was used to extract genomic DNA from unsorted PBMCs and from the negatively selected CD4+ and CD8+ fractions. Amplification of TCR beta CDR3 regions was done by immunoSEQ multiplex PCR with primers that anneal to V and J segments. Amplification bias was minimized using a synthetic immune receptor repertoire, and residual bias was removed computationally after sequencing. The original pipeline was this. Repertoire diversity was quantified as the Shannon entropy index using custom Python scripts. Unsorted, CD4+ and CD8+ repertoires were analyzed separately, except in combined analyses where CD4+ and CD8+ sequences were merged in silico. A clone was considered expanded if an increase in frequency of at least 2-fold after treatment relative to C1D1 was found, and a pseudocount of 0.5 was applied to clones undetected at baseline. Singleton clones were defined as clones with 0 or 1 copy at C1D1, and non-singleton clones were defined as clones with 2 or more copies. By matching protein sequences in sorted samples from the same patient, clones expanded in unsorted samples were annotated as CD4+, CD8+ or unknown. Wilcoxon tests were applied to paired samples to test diversity changes from C1D1 to C4D1. Entries here come from immuneACCESS through TCRdb and include only in-frame sequences with V and J called. Some clones fail to appear in such tables; in the studies checked, an unresolved V gene covers under half of the shortfall, and the cause of the remainder is unknown. V, J and clone size derive from that table, while D and trimming were established from the DNA sequence. Within this sample are roughly 150,000 clones, with under 85% of them counted one time only. Together, the top ten hold approximately 9.6% of the sample.

Sample time point, as interpreted from the label and publication: cycle 2 day 1 (C2D1) of nivolumab. Every trial patient had relapsed after autologous stem cell transplantation, and cohorts A, B and C differed in prior brentuximab vedotin exposure. The trial cohort comprised 60 or so patients with relapsed/refractory classical Hodgkin lymphoma whose best overall responses were complete response, partial response or progressive disease. In the multi-cohort phase II CheckMate 205 trial, trial patients received single-agent nivolumab. An independent review committee assessed best overall response by applying the 2007 International Working Group response criteria. PBMCs from the trial were collected at three points: immediately before nivolumab initiation (C1D1), and during therapy at cycle 2 day 1 and cycle 4 day 1. Peripheral blood was collected in 8 mL Vacutainer Cell Preparation Tubes, from which PBMCs were isolated by centrifugation and then cryopreserved.

V drops 5 bases and J drops 5 bases, leaving 13 bases in between. The germline V gene (reference sequence) yields MNHNY for CDR1 and SVGAGI for CDR2. The CDR3 starts with the cysteine, ends with the phenylalanine, and has 13 residues. CDR3 DNA only is kept here, 39 bases in frame from base 1. The data derive from a study of PD-1 blockade in classical Hodgkin lymphoma (dated by TCRdb to 2020 to 2021). Concerning the study at large: Nivolumab dosing was 3 mg/kg intravenously every 2 weeks, continuing until either disease progression or unacceptable toxicity. To define a peripheral blood immune signature of response to PD-1 blockade in classical Hodgkin lymphoma, the study combined TCR beta sequencing with CyTOF. Broad study findings and their caveats: Lower diversity was seen in patients whose nivolumab began less than 1 year after ASCT, and these patients were left out of later analyses so that immune reconstitution would not confound the results. Trial patients with a complete response had baseline diversity similar to that of newly diagnosed patients, while partial responders and progressors had significantly lower diversity. A significant rise by C4D1 was seen in CD4+ but not CD8+ TCR diversity (p=0.0027 vs p=0.16), with the rise being most apparent in complete responders (p=0.02). The study was limited to a single clinical trial cohort, and causes of repertoire differences, possibly disease activity or prior therapy, remained undefined. Baseline TCR diversity was reported to be lower in newly diagnosed patients than in healthy donors, and even lower in relapsed/refractory patients.

Recombination linked TRBV6-6 to TRBJ2-7; too little of a D gene remains to name it. This TCR came from a human donor with classical Hodgkin lymphoma. The sample consisted of peripheral blood mononuclear cells (PBMCs), taken before the second cycle of nivolumab. The DNA is TGTGCCAGCAGTCCCCGCCCTGACCACGAGCAGTACTTC. This is translated as CASSPRPDHEQYF.